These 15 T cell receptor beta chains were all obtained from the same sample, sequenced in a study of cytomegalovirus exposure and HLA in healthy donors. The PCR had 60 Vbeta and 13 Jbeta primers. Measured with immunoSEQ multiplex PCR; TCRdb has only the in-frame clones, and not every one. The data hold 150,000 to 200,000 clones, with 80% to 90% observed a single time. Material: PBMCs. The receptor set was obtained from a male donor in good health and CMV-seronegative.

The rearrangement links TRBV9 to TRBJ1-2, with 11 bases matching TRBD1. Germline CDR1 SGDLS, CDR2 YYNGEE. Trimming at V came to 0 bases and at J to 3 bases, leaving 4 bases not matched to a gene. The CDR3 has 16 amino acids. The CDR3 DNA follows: TGTGCCAGCAGCGTAGGCAGGACAGGGGGCGACTATGGCTACACCTTC. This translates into CASSVGRTGGDYGYTF.

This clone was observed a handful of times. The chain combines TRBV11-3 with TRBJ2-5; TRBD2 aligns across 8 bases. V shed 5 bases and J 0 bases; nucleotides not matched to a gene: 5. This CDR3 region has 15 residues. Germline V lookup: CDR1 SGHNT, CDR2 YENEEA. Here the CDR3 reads CASSVRGGDQETQYF. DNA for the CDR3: TGTGCCAGCAGCGTACGGGGGGGAGACCAAGAGACCCAGTACTTC.

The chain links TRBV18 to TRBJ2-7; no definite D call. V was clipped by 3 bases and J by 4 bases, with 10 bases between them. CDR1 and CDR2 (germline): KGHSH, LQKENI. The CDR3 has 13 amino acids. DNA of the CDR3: TGTGCCAGCTCACCCCAGAAGATGTACGAGCAGTACTTC. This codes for CASSPQKMYEQYF.

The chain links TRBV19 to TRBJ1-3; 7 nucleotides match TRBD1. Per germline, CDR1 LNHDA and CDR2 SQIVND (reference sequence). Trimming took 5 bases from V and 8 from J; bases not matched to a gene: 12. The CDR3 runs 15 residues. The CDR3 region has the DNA TGTGCCAGTAGTGCACCGGGACAGACGGGGTACACCATATATTTT. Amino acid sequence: CASSAPGQTGYTIYF.

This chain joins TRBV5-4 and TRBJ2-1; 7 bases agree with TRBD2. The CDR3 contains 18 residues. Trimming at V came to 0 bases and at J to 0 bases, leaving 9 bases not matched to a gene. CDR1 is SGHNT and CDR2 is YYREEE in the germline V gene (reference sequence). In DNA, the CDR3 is TGTGCCAGCAGCTTGGGTGGGACTATTATCTCCTCCTACAATGAGCAGTTCTTC. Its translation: CASSLGGTIISSYNEQFF.

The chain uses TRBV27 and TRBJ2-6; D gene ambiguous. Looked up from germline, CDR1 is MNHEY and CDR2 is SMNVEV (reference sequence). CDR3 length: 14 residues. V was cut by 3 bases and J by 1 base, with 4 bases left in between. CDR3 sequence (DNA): TGTGCCAGCAGTTTCCGGTCTGGGGCCAACGTCCTGACTTTC. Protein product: CASSFRSGANVLTF.

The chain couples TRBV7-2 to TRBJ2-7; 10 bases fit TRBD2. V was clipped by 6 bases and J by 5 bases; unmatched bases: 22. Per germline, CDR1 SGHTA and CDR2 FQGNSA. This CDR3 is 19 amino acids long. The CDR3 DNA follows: TGTGCCAGCAGTTTACCCTACCGAGCGGGAGGGAGCCTTCTCCACGAGCAGTACTTC. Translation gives CASSLPYRAGGSLLHEQYF.

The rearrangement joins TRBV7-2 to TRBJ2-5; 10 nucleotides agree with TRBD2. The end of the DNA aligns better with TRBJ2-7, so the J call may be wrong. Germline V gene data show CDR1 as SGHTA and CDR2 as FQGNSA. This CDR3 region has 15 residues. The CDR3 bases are TGTGCCAGCAGCGCGGGACTAGCGCCGACCTACGAGCAGTACTTC. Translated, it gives CASSAGLAPTYEQYF.

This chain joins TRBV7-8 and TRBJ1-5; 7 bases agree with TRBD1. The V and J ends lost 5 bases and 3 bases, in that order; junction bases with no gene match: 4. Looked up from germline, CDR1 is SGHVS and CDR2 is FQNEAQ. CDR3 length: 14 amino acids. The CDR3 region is CASSRDRINQPQHF. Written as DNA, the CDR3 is TGTGCCAGCAGCCGGGACAGAATCAATCAGCCCCAGCATTTT.

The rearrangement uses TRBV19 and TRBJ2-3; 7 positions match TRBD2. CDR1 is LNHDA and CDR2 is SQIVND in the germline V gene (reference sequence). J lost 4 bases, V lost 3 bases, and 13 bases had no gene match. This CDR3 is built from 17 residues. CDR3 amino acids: CASSILTGGTHADTQYF. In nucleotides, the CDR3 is TGTGCCAGTAGTATTCTCACGGGGGGAACGCACGCAGATACGCAGTATTTT. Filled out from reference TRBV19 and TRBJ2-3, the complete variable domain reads DGGITQSPKYLFRKEGQNVTLSCEQNLNHDAMYWYRQDPGQGLRLIYYSQIVNDFQKGDIAEGYSVSREKKESFPLTVTSAQKNPTAFYLCASSILTGGTHADTQYFGPGTRLTVL.

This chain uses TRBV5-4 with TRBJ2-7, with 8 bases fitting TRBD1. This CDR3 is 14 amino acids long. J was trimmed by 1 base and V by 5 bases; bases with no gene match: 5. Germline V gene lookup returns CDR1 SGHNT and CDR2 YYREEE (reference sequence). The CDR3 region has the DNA TGTGCCAGCAGTACATACAGGGGGTCCTACGAGCAGTACTTC. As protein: CASSTYRGSYEQYF.

The CDR3 protein is CASSSEAGGGGGTNYGYTF. CDR3 DNA sequence: TGTGCCAGCAGCTCAGAAGCAGGGGGTGGCGGGGGGACTAACTATGGCTACACCTTC. The J gene is TRBJ1-2, the V gene TRBV7-9, with 7 bases matching TRBD1. The CDR3 contains 19 residues. With 4 bases clipped from V and 0 bases from J, the junction kept 17 bases outside the gene matches. From germline, CDR1 is SEHNR and CDR2 FQNEAQ (reference sequence).

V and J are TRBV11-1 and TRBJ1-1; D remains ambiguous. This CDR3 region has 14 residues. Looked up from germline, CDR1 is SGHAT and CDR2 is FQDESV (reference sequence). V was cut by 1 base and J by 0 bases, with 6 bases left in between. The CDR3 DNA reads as TGTGCCAGCAGCTTAGAGGGAGTGAACACTGAAGCTTTCTTT. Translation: CASSLEGVNTEAFF.

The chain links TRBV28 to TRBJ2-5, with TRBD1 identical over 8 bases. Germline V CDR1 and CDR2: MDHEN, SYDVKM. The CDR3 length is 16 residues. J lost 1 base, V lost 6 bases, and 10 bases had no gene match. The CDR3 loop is CASSRPGTGLQETQYF. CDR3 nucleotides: TGTGCCAGCAGCCGTCCCGGGACAGGACTCCAAGAGACCCAGTACTTC.

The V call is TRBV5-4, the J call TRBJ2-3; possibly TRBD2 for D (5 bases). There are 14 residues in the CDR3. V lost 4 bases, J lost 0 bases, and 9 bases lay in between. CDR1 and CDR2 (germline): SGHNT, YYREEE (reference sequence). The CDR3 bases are TGTGCCAGCAGCCGGACTGCTAGCACAGATACGCAGTATTTT. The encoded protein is CASSRTASTDTQYF.